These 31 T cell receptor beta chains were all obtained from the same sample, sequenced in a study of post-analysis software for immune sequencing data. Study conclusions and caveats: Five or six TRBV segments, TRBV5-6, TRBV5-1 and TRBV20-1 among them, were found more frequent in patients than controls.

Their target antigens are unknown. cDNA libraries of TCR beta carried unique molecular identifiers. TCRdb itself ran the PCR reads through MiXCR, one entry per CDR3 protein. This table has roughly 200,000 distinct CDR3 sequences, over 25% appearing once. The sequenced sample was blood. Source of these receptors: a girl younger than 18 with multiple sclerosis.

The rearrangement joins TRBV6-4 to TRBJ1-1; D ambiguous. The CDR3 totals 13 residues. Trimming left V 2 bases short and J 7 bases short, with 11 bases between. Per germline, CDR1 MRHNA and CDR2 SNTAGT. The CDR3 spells CASSDGQINEAFF. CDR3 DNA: TGTGCCAGCAGTGACGGGCAGATCAATGAAGCTTTCTTT.

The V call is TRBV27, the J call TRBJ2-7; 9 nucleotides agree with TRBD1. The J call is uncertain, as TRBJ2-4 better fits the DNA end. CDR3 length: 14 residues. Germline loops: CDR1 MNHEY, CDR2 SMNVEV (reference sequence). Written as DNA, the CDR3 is TGTGCCACCCGGGTAGGGACAGGGCAACGCATTCAGTACTTC. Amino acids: CATRVGTGQRIQYF.

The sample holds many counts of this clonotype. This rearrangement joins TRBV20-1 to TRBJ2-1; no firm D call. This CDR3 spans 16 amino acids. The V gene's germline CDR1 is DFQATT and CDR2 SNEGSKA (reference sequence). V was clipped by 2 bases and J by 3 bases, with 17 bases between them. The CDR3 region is CSARLSGGVGYNEQFF. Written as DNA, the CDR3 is TGCAGTGCTAGATTATCGGGTGGGGTCGGCTACAATGAGCAGTTCTTC.

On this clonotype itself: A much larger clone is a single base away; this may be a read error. CDR3 sequence: CSAINSLEQFF. The CDR3 bases are TGCAGCGCCATCAATAGCCTTGAGCAGTTCTTC. The chain carries TRBV29-1 and TRBJ2-1; D is unclear. Germline loops: CDR1 SQVTM, CDR2 ANQGSEA. The CDR3 totals 11 residues. The V end was cut by 7 bases, the J end by 9 bases, with 13 bases between.

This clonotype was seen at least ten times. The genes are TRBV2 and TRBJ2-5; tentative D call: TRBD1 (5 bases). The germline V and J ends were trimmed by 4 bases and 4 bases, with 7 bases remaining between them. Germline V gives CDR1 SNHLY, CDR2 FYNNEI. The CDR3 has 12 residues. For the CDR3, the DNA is TGTGCCAGCAGTGGACAGTCAGAGACCCAGTACTTC. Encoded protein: CASSGQSETQYF.

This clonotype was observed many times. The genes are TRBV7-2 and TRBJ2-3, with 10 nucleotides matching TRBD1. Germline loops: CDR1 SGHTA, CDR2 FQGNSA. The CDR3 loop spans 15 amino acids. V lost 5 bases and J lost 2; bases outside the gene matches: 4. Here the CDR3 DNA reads TGTGCCAGCAGCCCTGACAGGGGGCTCACAGATACGCAGTATTTT. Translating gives CASSPDRGLTDTQYF.

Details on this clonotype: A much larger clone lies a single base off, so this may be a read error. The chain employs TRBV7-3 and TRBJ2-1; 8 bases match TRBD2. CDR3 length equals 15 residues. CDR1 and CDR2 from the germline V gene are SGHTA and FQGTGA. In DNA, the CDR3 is TGTGCCAGCAGCTTAAGAGCGGGGGCCTACAATGAGCGGTTCTTC. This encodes CASSLRAGAYNERFF.

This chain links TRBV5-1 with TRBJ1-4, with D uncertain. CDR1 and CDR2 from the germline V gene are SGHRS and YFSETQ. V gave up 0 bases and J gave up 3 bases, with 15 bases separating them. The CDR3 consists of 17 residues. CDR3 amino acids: CASSLVGKSLSNEKLFF. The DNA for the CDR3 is TGCGCCAGCAGCTTGGTTGGAAAGTCACTCTCTAATGAAAAACTGTTTTTT.

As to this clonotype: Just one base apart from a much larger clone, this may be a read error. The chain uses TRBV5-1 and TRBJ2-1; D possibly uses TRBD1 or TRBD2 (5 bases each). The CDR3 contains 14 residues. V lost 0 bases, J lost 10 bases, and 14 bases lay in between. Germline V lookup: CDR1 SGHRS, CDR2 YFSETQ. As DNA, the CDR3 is TGCGCCAGCAGCTTGGTGCCCTCCTGGGGGGAGCAGTTCTTC. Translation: CASSLVPSWGEQFF.

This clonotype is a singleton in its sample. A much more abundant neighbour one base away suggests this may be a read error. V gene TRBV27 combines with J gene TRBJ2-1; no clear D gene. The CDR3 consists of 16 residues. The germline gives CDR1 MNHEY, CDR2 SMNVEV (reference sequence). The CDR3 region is CAGRFQVELGNNEQFF. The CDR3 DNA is TGTGCCGGCAGGTTTCAGGTGGAATTAGGGAACAATGAGCAGTTCTTC.

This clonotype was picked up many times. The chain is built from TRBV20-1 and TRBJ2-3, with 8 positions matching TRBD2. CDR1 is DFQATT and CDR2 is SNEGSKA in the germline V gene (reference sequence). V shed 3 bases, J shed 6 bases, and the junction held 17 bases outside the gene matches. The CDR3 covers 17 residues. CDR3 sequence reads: CSARPVGTRESRDTQYF. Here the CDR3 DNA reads TGCAGTGCTAGGCCGGTGGGGACTAGAGAGTCCAGGGATACGCAGTATTTT.

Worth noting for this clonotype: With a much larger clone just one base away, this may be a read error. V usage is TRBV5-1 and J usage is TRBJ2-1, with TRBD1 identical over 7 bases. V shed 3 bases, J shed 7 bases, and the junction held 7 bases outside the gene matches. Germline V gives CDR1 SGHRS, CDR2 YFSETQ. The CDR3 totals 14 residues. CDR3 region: CASSYSGTANEQFF. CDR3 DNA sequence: TGCGCCAGCAGCTACTCCGGGACAGCGAATGAGCAGTTCTTC.

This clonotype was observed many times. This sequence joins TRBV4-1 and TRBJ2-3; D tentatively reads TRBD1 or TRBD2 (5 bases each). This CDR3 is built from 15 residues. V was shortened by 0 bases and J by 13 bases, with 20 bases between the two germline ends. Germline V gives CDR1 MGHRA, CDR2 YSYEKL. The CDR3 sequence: CASSQDQSGTAQKYF. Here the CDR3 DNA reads TGCGCCAGCAGCCAAGATCAATCCGGGACCGCTCAGAAGTATTTT.

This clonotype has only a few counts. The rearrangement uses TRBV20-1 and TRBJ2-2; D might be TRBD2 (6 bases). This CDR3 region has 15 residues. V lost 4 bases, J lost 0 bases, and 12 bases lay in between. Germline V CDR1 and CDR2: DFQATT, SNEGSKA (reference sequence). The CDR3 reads CSATRRDSNTGELFF. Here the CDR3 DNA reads TGCAGTGCTACCAGACGGGACTCGAACACCGGGGAGCTGTTTTTT.

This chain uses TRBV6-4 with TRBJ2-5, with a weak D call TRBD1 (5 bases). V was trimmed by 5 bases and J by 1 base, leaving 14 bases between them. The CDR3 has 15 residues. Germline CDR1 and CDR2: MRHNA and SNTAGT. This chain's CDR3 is CASSPVVGPQETQYF. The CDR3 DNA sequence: TGTGCCAGCAGTCCCGTAGTGGGGCCCCAAGAGACCCAGTACTTC.

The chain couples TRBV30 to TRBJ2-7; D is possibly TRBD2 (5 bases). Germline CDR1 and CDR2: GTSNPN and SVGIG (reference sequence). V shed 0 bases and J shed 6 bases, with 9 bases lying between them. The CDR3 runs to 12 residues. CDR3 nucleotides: TGTGCCTGGAGTGTACTAGTGGGCGAGCAGTACTTC. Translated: CAWSVLVGEQYF.

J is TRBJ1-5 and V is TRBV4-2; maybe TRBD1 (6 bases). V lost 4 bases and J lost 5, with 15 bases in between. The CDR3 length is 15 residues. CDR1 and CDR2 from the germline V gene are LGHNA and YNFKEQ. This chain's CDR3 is CASSRDGTRYQPQHF. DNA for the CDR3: TGTGCCAGCAGCCGAGATGGGACAAGGTATCAGCCCCAGCATTTT.

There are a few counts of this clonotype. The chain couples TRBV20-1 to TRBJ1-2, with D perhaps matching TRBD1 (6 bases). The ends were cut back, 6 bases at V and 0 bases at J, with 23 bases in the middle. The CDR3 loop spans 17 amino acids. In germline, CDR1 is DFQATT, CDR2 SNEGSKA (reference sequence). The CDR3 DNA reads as TGCAGTGCGCCCCGGGGGGGCCCCTGGGAAGCTAACTATGGCTACACCTTC. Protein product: CSAPRGGPWEANYGYTF.

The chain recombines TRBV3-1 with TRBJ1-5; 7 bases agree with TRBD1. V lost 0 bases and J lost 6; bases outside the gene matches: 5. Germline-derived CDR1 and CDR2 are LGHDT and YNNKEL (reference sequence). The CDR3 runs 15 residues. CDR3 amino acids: CASSQDTGDGQPQHF. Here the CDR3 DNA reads TGTGCCAGCAGCCAAGATACAGGGGATGGTCAGCCCCAGCATTTT.

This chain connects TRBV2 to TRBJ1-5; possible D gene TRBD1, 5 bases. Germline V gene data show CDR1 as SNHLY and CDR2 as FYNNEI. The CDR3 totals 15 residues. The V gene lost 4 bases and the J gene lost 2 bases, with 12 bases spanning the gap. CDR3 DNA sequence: TGTGCCAGCAGTGGATCCCAGGGAGGCAATCAGCCCCAGCATTTT. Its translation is CASSGSQGGNQPQHF.

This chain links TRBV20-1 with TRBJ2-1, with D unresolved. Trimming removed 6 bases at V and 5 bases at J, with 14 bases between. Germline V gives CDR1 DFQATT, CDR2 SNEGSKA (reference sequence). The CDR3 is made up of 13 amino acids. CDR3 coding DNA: TGCAGTGCCCCAAAAGTTTCTGACAATGAGCAGTTCTTC. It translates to CSAPKVSDNEQFF.

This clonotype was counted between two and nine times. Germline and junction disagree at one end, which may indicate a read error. The CDR3, as DNA: TGTGCCAGCAGCTTAGCCCTCTGGGGCAGCTATGCAACTAGTGAAAAACTGTTTTTT. Translated: CASSLALWGSYATSEKLFF. The J gene is TRBJ1-4, the V gene TRBV11-2, with D tentatively TRBD1 (5 bases). Germline-derived CDR1 and CDR2 are SGHAT and FQNNGV. The CDR3 is 19 amino acids. The full variable domain, its missing parts supplied by reference TRBV11-2 and TRBJ1-4, is EAGVAQSPRYKIIEKRQSVAFWCNPISGHATLYWYQQILGQGPKLLIQFQNNGVVDDSQLPKDRFSAERLKGVDSTLKIQPAKLEDSAVYLCASSLALWGSYATSEKLFFGSGTQLSVL.

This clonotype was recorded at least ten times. The CDR3 here is CSAKGGAYEQYF. Written as DNA, the CDR3 is TGCAGTGCAAAGGGAGGGGCCTACGAGCAGTACTTC. J is TRBJ2-7 and V is TRBV20-1; 7 bases fit TRBD2. The germline CDR1 and CDR2 sequences are DFQATT and SNEGSKA (reference sequence). With 6 bases clipped from V and 2 bases from J, the junction kept 4 bases outside the gene matches. This CDR3 comprises 12 residues.

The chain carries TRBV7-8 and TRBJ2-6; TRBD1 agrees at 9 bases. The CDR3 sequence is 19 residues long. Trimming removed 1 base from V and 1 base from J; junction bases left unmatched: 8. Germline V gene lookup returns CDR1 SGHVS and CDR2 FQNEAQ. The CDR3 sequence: CASSLDPGTGRSGANVLTF. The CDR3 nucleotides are TGTGCCAGCAGCTTAGATCCTGGGACAGGGAGATCTGGGGCCAACGTCCTGACTTTC. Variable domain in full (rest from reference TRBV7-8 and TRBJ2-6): GAGVSQSPRYKVAKRGQDVALRCDPISGHVSLFWYQQALGQGPEFLTYFQNEAQLDKSGLPSDRFFAERPEGSVSTLKIQRTQQEDSAVYLCASSLDPGTGRSGANVLTFGAGSRLTVL.

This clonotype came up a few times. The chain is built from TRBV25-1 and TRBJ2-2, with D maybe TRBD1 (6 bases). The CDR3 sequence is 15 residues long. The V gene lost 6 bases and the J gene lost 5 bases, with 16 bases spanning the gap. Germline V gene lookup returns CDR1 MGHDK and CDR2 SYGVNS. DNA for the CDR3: TGTGCCAGCAGGCCTCCAGGGGCTAGAACCGGGGAGCTGTTTTTT. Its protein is CASRPPGARTGELFF.

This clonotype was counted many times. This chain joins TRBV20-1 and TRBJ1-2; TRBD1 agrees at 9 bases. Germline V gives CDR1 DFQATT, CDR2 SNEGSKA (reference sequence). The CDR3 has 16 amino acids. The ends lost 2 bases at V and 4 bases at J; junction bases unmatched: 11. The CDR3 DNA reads TGCAGTGCTAGATCTAAACGGACAGGGGTTGCCTATGGCTACACCTTC. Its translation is CSARSKRTGVAYGYTF.

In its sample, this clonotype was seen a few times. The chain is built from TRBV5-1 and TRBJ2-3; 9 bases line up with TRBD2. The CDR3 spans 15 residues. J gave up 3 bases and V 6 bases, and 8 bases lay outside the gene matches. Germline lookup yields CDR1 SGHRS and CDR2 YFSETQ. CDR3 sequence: CASTAGGQITDTQYF. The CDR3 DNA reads TGCGCCAGCACGGCGGGGGGGCAGATAACAGATACGCAGTATTTT.

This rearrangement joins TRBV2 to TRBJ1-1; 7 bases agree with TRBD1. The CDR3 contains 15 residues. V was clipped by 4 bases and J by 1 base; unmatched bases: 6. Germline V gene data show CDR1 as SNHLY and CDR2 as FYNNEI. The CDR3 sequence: CASSGFGTANTEAFF. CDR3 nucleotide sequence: TGTGCCAGCAGTGGATTCGGGACAGCGAACACTGAAGCTTTCTTT.

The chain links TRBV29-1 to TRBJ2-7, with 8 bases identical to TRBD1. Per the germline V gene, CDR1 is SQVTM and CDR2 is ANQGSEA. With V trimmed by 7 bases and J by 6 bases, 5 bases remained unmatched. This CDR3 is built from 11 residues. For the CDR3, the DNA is TGCAGCGGCAACAGGGGGGCCGAGCAGTACTTC. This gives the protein CSGNRGAEQYF.

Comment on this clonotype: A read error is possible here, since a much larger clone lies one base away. The CDR3 is CNPSGRDEQFF. The CDR3 DNA is TGCAATCCTAGCGGGAGGGATGAGCAGTTCTTC. This sequence joins TRBV20-1 and TRBJ2-1, with 12 bases lining up with TRBD2. CDR1 and CDR2 (germline): DFQATT, SNEGSKA (reference sequence). CDR3 size: 11 residues.

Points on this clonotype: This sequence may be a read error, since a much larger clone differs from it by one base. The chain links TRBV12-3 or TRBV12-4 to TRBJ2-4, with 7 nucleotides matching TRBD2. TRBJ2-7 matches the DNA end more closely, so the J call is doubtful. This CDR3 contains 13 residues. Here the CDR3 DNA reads TGTGCCAACAGCGGGACCATTCCCTACGAGCAGTACTTC. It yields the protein CANSGTIPYEQYF.